These 30 T cell receptor beta chains came from one sample sequenced in a study of response to subunit inactivated influenza vaccine. TCRdb itself ran the RT-PCR reads through MiXCR, one entry per CDR3 protein. Of roughly 190,000 distinct CDR3 sequences detected, around 14% appear once; the ten largest clones hold about 26%. Sample: CD8+ T cells sorted from PBMCs, taken roughly 5 days after vaccination. These receptors came from a man in his fifties who received an inactivated influenza vaccine.

This chain joins TRBV7-8 and TRBJ1-5; D perhaps matches TRBD1 (6 bases). V lost 3 bases and J lost 6, with 12 bases in between. This CDR3 is built from 14 residues. Germline CDR1 and CDR2: SGHVS and FQNEAQ. The DNA for the CDR3 is TGTGCCAGCAGCTTGGGGGGGCTGGGTCAGCCCCAGCATTTT. As protein: CASSLGGLGQPQHF.

J is TRBJ2-1 and V is TRBV5-1, with 9 bases fitting TRBD1. The CDR3 has 16 amino acids. Germline lookup yields CDR1 SGHRS and CDR2 YFSETQ. Trimming removed 5 bases from V and 5 bases from J; junction bases left unmatched: 11. The CDR3 spells CASRSNPGQGNNEQFF. CDR3 bases: TGCGCCAGCAGGTCAAATCCGGGACAGGGAAACAATGAGCAGTTCTTC.

The rearrangement uses TRBV5-1 and TRBJ2-7; TRBD2 matches 9 bases. The CDR3 has 15 amino acids. Per the germline V gene, CDR1 is SGHRS and CDR2 is YFSETQ. Trimming removed 4 bases from V and 6 bases from J; junction bases left unmatched: 11. The CDR3, as DNA: TGCGCCAGCAGCGTGCCAGACGGCGGGAGGGGCGAGCAGTACTTC. Translation gives CASSVPDGGRGEQYF. Together with reference TRBV5-1 and TRBJ2-7, the CDR3 gives the full variable domain: KAGVTQTPRYLIKTRGQQVTLSCSPISGHRSVSWYQQTPGQGLQFLFEYFSETQRNKGNFPGRFSGRQFSNSRSEMNVSTLELGDSALYLCASSVPDGGRGEQYFGPGTRLTVT.

This chain connects TRBV30 to TRBJ2-3; no firm D call. Germline-derived CDR1 and CDR2 are GTSNPN and SVGIG (reference sequence). Trimming removed 3 bases from V and 6 bases from J, with 4 bases in between. The CDR3 is made up of 10 amino acids. The CDR3 DNA reads as TGTGCCTGGAGCGGGGATACGCAGTATTTT. It yields the protein CAWSGDTQYF.

This clonotype appeared a few times. The chain links TRBV7-9 to TRBJ2-1, with 7 bases matching TRBD2. Germline V gives CDR1 SEHNR, CDR2 FQNEAQ (reference sequence). The CDR3 is 14 amino acids. J lost 4 bases, V lost 3 bases, and 3 bases had no gene match. The chain's CDR3 is CASSFSGPYNEQFF. Written as DNA, the CDR3 is TGTGCCAGCAGCTTTAGCGGGCCTTACAATGAGCAGTTCTTC.

This clonotype occurred a few times. This chain connects TRBV4-2 to TRBJ2-2, with 10 nucleotides matching TRBD2. The CDR3 contains 17 residues. The germline V gene encodes CDR1 LGHNA and CDR2 YNFKEQ. V shed 4 bases, J shed 7 bases, and the junction held 12 bases outside the gene matches. CDR3 bases: TGTGCCAGCAGCCGGGAGGGGCTAGCGGGAGTCGGCGGGGAGCTGTTTTTT. Its translation is CASSREGLAGVGGELFF.

The sample holds a few counts of this clonotype. This chain uses TRBV12-3 or TRBV12-4 with TRBJ2-4; TRBD1 might be the D (5 bases). The CDR3 is made up of 16 amino acids. Trimming left V 6 bases short and J 0 bases short, with 15 bases between. This CDR3 reads CASSPGHSLAKNIQYF. The CDR3 DNA reads TGTGCCAGCAGCCCAGGACACTCACTAGCCAAAAACATTCAGTACTTC.

This clonotype was observed a few times. At one boundary the junction diverges from the germline segment, which might be a read error. This chain connects TRBV5-4 to TRBJ2-1; the match to TRBD2 covers 10 bases. This CDR3 comprises 14 residues. The germline gives CDR1 SGHNT, CDR2 YYREEE (reference sequence). The CDR3 bases are TGTGCCAGCAGAGAGCGGGGGGGCGTGAATGAGCAGTTTTTC. Translated, it gives CASRERGGVNEQFF.

This sequence joins TRBV24-1 and TRBJ2-1; D possibly corresponds to TRBD1 (6 bases). The CDR3 spans 17 residues. V was clipped by 4 bases and J by 0 bases, with 15 bases between them. The V gene's germline CDR1 is KGHDR and CDR2 SFDVKD. This CDR3 is CATSDEVTGNSYNEQFF. In DNA form, the CDR3 reads TGTGCCACCAGTGACGAGGTGACAGGCAACTCCTACAATGAGCAGTTCTTC.

This clonotype occurred a few times. This sequence joins TRBV28 and TRBJ2-7; 11 bases map to TRBD2. V lost 3 bases to trimming and J lost 4 bases; unmatched junction nucleotides: 5. The CDR3 covers 15 residues. The germline V gene has CDR1 MDHEN and CDR2 SYDVKM. The CDR3 loop reads CASSLRLAGRYEQYF. The CDR3 nucleotides are TGTGCCAGCAGTTTGCGACTAGCGGGACGGTACGAGCAGTACTTC. Full variable domain (missing parts from reference TRBV28 and TRBJ2-7): DVKVTQSSRYLVKRTGEKVFLECVQDMDHENMFWYRQDPGLGLRLIYFSYDVKMKEKGDIPEGYSVSREKKERFSLILESASTNQTSMYLCASSLRLAGRYEQYFGPGTRLTVT.

This clonotype was seen a handful of times. The chain has TRBV11-2 and TRBJ2-2, with 8 nucleotides matching TRBD2. The CDR3 is made up of 18 amino acids. V lost 3 bases and J lost 0; bases outside the gene matches: 9. The V gene's germline CDR1 is SGHAT and CDR2 FQNNGV. In DNA form, the CDR3 reads TGTGCCAGCAGCTTTATCCCCGCGGGACTAGCGAACACCGGGGAGCTGTTTTTT. Translating gives CASSFIPAGLANTGELFF.

This clonotype turned up a few times. The chain joins TRBV7-3 to TRBJ2-3, with 8 bases fitting TRBD2. The CDR3 contains 11 residues. Trimming at V came to 5 bases and at J to 14 bases, leaving 6 bases not matched to a gene. Per the germline V gene, CDR1 is SGHTA and CDR2 is FQGTGA. In DNA form, the CDR3 reads TGTGCCAGCAGCCAGGGACTAGAGATGTATTTT. Translated: CASSQGLEMYF.

The chain combines TRBV5-5 with TRBJ2-6; 9 bases map to TRBD1. CDR1 is SGHKS, CDR2 YYEKEE, per germline (reference sequence). J gave up 11 bases and V 7 bases, and 19 bases lay outside the gene matches. CDR3 size: 17 residues. The CDR3 sequence: CASSTGTGLLSGDVLTF. CDR3 coding DNA: TGTGCCAGCTCCACCGGGACAGGGCTACTCTCGGGCGACGTCCTGACTTTC.

This clonotype has at least ten counts. The chain has TRBV15 and TRBJ1-5; D gene unclear. Deletions cut 1 base from V and 6 bases from J, with 4 bases between. This CDR3 has 12 amino acids. CDR1 is LNHNV, CDR2 YYDKDF, per germline (reference sequence). The CDR3: CATSRAGQPQHF. The CDR3 nucleotides read TGTGCCACCAGCAGAGCCGGTCAGCCCCAGCATTTT.

This clonotype has just a few counts. This chain connects TRBV10-3 to TRBJ2-7; 8 positions agree with TRBD1. CDR1 is ENHRY, CDR2 SYGVKD, per germline. V was clipped by 6 bases and J by 0 bases; unmatched bases: 10. The CDR3 runs 16 residues. CDR3 amino acids: CAISTARTGLSYEQYF. Written as DNA, the CDR3 is TGTGCCATCAGCACCGCAAGGACAGGGCTCTCCTACGAGCAGTACTTC.

This clonotype has ten or more counts. The chain links TRBV9 to TRBJ2-7; 12 bases line up with TRBD1. This CDR3 is 14 amino acids long. V was clipped by 2 bases and J by 5 bases; unmatched bases: 2. CDR1 and CDR2 from the germline V gene are SGDLS and YYNGEE. In DNA form, the CDR3 reads TGTGCCAGCAGCGTTGGGACAGGGGGCCACGAGCAGTACTTC. It translates to CASSVGTGGHEQYF. Full variable domain (outside the CDR3, taken from reference TRBV9 and TRBJ2-7): DSGVTQTPKHLITATGQRVTLRCSPRSGDLSVYWYQQSLDQGLQFLIQYYNGEERAKGNILERFSAQQFPDLHSELNLSSLELGDSALYFCASSVGTGGHEQYFGPGTRLTVT.

With respect to this clonotype: This clone may be a read error of a much larger clone one base away. The chain recombines TRBV20-1 with TRBJ2-1; D possibly matches TRBD1 or TRBD2 (5 bases each). V lost 5 bases, J lost 8 bases, and 13 bases lay in between. From germline, CDR1 is DFQATT and CDR2 SNEGSKA (reference sequence). The CDR3 runs to 12 residues. CDR3 sequence: CSAGGGVDEQFF. In DNA form, the CDR3 reads TGCAGTGCTGGGGGTGGAGTTGATGAGCAGTTCTTC.

This clonotype was detected only a few times. The genes are TRBV5-4 and TRBJ1-5; tentatively, D is TRBD1 (6 bases). V was trimmed by 2 bases and J by 3 bases, leaving 9 bases between them. Germline-derived CDR1 and CDR2 are SGHNT and YYREEE (reference sequence). The CDR3 runs to 14 residues. As DNA, the CDR3 is TGTGCCAGCAGCTTTGGGGGGCTCAATCAGCCCCAGCATTTT. Its translation is CASSFGGLNQPQHF.

In its sample, this clonotype was seen a few times. J is TRBJ2-7 and V is TRBV29-1; 9 bases fit TRBD2. The ends lost 3 bases at V and 0 bases at J; junction bases unmatched: 9. Per the germline V gene, CDR1 is SQVTM and CDR2 is ANQGSEA. There are 16 residues in the CDR3. Written as DNA, the CDR3 is TGCAGCGTTGAGGGGACTAGCTCCAGTACCTCCTACGAGCAGTACTTC. This encodes CSVEGTSSSTSYEQYF.

The gene calls are TRBV11-2 and TRBJ2-7; TRBD1 is a possible D gene (6 bases). Germline V lookup: CDR1 SGHAT, CDR2 FQNNGV. The CDR3 runs to 13 residues. V shed 5 bases and J shed 4 bases, with 12 bases lying between them. The CDR3 loop is CASSVARGYEQYF. CDR3 nucleotides: TGTGCCAGCAGCGTCGCCAGGGGTTACGAGCAGTACTTC.

This sequence joins TRBV7-2 and TRBJ2-7; weak D call: TRBD2 (5 bases). This CDR3 contains 15 residues. V shed 7 bases and J shed 0 bases, with 16 bases lying between them. Germline assignment: CDR1 SGHTA and CDR2 FQGNSA. The CDR3 DNA reads as TGTGCCAGCACCCCGATTGGTAGCGCCTCCTACGAGCAGTACTTC. It codes for CASTPIGSASYEQYF.

The chain uses TRBV7-6 and TRBJ1-1; 7 bases match TRBD1. Germline loops: CDR1 SGHVS, CDR2 FNYEAQ. Trimming cost V 5 bases and J 1 base; bases outside gene matches: 7. CDR3 size: 15 residues. This CDR3 is CASSDAGTENTEAFF. The CDR3 bases are TGTGCCAGCAGCGATGCCGGGACAGAGAACACTGAAGCTTTCTTT.

The chain uses TRBV28 and TRBJ2-2; perhaps D is TRBD1 or TRBD2 (5 bases each). CDR1 and CDR2 (germline): MDHEN, SYDVKM. Trimming removed 2 bases from V and 7 bases from J, with 17 bases in between. This CDR3 region has 16 residues. This CDR3 is CASSLGTSKHLGELFF. CDR3 nucleotides: TGTGCCAGCAGTTTAGGGACCTCCAAACACCTCGGGGAGCTGTTTTTT.

This clonotype was observed at least ten times. The chain couples TRBV12-3 or TRBV12-4 to TRBJ2-1; D might be TRBD1 or TRBD2, each matching 5 bases. V gave up 7 bases and J gave up 7 bases, with 17 bases separating them. The CDR3 is made up of 14 amino acids. The CDR3 DNA is TGTGCCAGCAAACCGGGACCAGTCGGGAATGAGCAGTTCTTC. It translates to CASKPGPVGNEQFF.

This clonotype appeared a few times. The chain has TRBV7-3 and TRBJ2-1; D gene ambiguous. Per the germline V gene, CDR1 is SGHTA and CDR2 is FQGTGA. Trimming shortened V by 0 bases and J by 4 bases, and 13 bases separated the two germline ends. The CDR3 is made up of 16 amino acids. CDR3 amino acids: CASSLTALDQYNEQFF. CDR3 coding DNA: TGTGCCAGCAGCTTAACGGCCCTAGACCAGTACAATGAGCAGTTCTTC. The complete variable domain, with remaining parts taken from reference TRBV7-3 and TRBJ2-1, reads GAGVSQTPSNKVTEKGKYVELRCDPISGHTALYWYRQSLGQGPEFLIYFQGTGAADDSGLPNDRFFAVRPEGSVSTLKIQRTERGDSAVYLCASSLTALDQYNEQFFGPGTRLTVL.

This clonotype appeared a few times. The chain combines TRBV4-3 with TRBJ2-1; 10 positions match TRBD2. V dropped 3 bases and J dropped 8; count of bases not matched to a gene: 13. This CDR3 region has 17 residues. Germline V gives CDR1 LGHNA, CDR2 YSLEER. The CDR3 DNA reads TGCGCCAGCAGCCAGTCCTGGGCTAGCGGGAGTCCTCATGAGCAGTTCTTC. Its protein is CASSQSWASGSPHEQFF.

The chain employs TRBV10-3 and TRBJ2-1, with D unresolved. Germline V gene sequence: CDR1 ENHRY, CDR2 SYGVKD. Deletions cut 7 bases from V and 0 bases from J, with 13 bases between. The CDR3 sequence is 15 residues long. The DNA of the CDR3 is TGTGCCATCACCCAAGACCAGAGCTCCTACAATGAGCAGTTCTTC. Its translation is CAITQDQSSYNEQFF.

The chain couples TRBV7-9 to TRBJ2-7; possibly TRBD1 for D (7 bases). V was pared by 0 bases and J by 2 bases, with 17 bases between. Germline V gene sequence: CDR1 SEHNR, CDR2 FQNEAQ (reference sequence). The CDR3 is made up of 17 amino acids. The CDR3 loop reads CASSLATGGTATYEQYF. CDR3 coding DNA: TGTGCCAGCAGCTTAGCTACAGGAGGGACAGCCACCTACGAGCAGTACTTC. The complete variable domain, with remaining parts taken from reference TRBV7-9 and TRBJ2-7, reads DTGVSQNPRHKITKRGQNVTFRCDPISEHNRLYWYRQTLGQGPEFLTYFQNEAQLEKSRLLSDRFSAERPKGSFSTLEIQRTEQGDSAMYLCASSLATGGTATYEQYFGPGTRLTVT.

V usage is TRBV19 and J usage is TRBJ2-7; D gene ambiguous. With 4 bases removed from V and 3 bases from J, the gap between germline ends came to 16 bases. The germline gives CDR1 LNHDA, CDR2 SQIVND (reference sequence). The CDR3 loop spans 15 amino acids. The CDR3 nucleotides are TGTGCCAGTAGTAACTCTCACAGAAAACACTACGAGCAGTACTTC. Encoded protein: CASSNSHRKHYEQYF.

In DNA form, the CDR3 reads TGTGCTAGTGCCCCCCCTAATACGCAGTATTTT. Translated: CASAPPNTQYF. The chain is built from TRBV12-5 and TRBJ2-3; D gene uncertain. CDR1 is LGHNT, CDR2 FRNRAP, per germline. CDR3 length: 11 amino acids. Trimming cost V 7 bases and J 7 bases, with 9 bases left between them. Filled out from reference TRBV12-5 and TRBJ2-3, the complete variable domain reads DARVTQTPRHKVTEMGQEVTMRCQPILGHNTVFWYRQTMMQGLELLAYFRNRAPLDDSGMPKDRFSAEMPDATLATLKIQPSEPRDSAVYFCASAPPNTQYFGPGTRLTVL.